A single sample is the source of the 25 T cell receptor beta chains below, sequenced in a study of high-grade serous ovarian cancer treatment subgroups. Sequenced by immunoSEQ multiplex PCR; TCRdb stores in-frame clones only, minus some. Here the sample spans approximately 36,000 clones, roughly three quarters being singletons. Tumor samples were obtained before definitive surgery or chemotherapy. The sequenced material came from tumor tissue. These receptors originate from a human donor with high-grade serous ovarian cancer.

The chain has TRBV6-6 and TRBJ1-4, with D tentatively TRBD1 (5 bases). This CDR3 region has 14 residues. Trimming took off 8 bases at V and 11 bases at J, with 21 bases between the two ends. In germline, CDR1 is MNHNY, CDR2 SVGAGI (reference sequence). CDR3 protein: CASRRGQGVRKLFF. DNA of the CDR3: TGTGCCAGCCGGCGAGGGCAGGGAGTTCGGAAACTGTTTTTT.

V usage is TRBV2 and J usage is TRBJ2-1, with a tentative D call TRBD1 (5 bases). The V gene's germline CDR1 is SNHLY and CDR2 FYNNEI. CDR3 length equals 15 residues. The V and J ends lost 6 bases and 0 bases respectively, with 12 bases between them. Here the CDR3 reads CASRADRSSYNEQFF. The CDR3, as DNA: TGTGCCAGCAGGGCAGACAGAAGCTCCTACAATGAGCAGTTCTTC.

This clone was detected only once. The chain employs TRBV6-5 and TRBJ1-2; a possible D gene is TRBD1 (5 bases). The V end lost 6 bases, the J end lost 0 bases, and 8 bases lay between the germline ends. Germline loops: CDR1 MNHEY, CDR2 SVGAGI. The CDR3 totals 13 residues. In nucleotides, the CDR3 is TGTGCCAGCAGAGACAGAACTAACTATGGCTACACCTTC. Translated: CASRDRTNYGYTF.

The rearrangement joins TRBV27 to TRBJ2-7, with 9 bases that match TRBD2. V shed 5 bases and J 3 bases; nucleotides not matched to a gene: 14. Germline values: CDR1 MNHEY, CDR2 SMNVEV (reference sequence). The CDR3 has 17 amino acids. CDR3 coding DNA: TGTGCCAGCAGTATTAGCGGGGGAAACCGCGTTGGCTACGAGCAGTACTTC. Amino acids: CASSISGGNRVGYEQYF.

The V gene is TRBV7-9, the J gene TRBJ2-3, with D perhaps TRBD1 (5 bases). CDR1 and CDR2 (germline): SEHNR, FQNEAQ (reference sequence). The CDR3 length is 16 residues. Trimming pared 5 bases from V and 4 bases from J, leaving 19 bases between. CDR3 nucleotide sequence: TGTGCCAGCAGCGACACAGGAAGTTCTCGCGCAGATACGCAGTATTTT. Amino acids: CASSDTGSSRADTQYF.

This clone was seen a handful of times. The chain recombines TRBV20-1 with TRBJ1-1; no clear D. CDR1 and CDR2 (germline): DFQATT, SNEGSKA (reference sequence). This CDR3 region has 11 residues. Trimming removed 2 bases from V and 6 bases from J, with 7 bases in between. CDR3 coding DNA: TGCAGTGCTAGAAACAGCCCTGAAGCTTTCTTT. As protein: CSARNSPEAFF.

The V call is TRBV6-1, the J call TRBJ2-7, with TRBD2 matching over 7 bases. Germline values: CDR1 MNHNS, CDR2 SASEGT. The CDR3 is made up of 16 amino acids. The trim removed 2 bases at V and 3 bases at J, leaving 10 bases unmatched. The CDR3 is CASSELSSGTVYEQYF. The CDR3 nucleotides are TGTGCCAGCAGTGAACTATCCAGCGGGACCGTCTACGAGCAGTACTTC.

The CDR3, as DNA: TGTGCCAGCAGCGCCTCCGGGACTAGCTACGAGCAGTACTTC. It codes for CASSASGTSYEQYF. This chain uses TRBV5-4 with TRBJ2-7; 8 positions match TRBD2. Per the germline V gene, CDR1 is SGHNT and CDR2 is YYREEE (reference sequence). This CDR3 comprises 14 residues. With V trimmed by 4 bases and J by 3 bases, 6 bases remained unmatched.

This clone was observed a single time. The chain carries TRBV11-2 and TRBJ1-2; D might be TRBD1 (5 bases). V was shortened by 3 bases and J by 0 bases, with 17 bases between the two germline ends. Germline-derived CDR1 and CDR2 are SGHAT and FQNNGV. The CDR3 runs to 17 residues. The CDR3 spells CASSLGPGRRANYGYTF. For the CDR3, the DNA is TGTGCCAGCAGCTTGGGGCCGGGACGGAGAGCTAACTATGGCTACACCTTC.

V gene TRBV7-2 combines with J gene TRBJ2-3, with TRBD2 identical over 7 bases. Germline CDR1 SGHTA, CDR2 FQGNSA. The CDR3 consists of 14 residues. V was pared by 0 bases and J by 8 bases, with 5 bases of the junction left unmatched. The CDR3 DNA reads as TGTGCCAGCAGCTTAGCGGGAGGGTTGGGTACGCAGTATTTT. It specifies CASSLAGGLGTQYF.

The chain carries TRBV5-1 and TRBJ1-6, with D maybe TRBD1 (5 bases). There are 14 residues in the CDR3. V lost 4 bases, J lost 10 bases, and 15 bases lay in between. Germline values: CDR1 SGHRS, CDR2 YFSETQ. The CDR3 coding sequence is TGCGCCAGCAGCCTAGACCTTGGGGACTCACCCCTCCACTTT. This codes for CASSLDLGDSPLHF.

The CDR3 nucleotides read TGTGCCAGCAGTTGGGGGGGTGTCTCCTACGAGCAGTACTTC. Its translation is CASSWGGVSYEQYF. The rearrangement uses TRBV28 and TRBJ2-7; 7 nucleotides align to TRBD2. V shed 4 bases and J 0 bases; nucleotides not matched to a gene: 3. The CDR3 totals 14 residues. In germline, CDR1 is MDHEN, CDR2 SYDVKM.

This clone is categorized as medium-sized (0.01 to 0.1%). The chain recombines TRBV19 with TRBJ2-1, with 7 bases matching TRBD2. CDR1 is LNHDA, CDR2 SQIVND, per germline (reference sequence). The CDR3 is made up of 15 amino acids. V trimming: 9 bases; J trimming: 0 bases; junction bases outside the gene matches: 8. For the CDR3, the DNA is TGTGCCAGCCATCTGGGGGGGAGCTCCTACAATGAGCAGTTCTTC. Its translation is CASHLGGSSYNEQFF. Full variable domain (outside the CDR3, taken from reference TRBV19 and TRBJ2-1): DGGITQSPKYLFRKEGQNVTLSCEQNLNHDAMYWYRQDPGQGLRLIYYSQIVNDFQKGDIAEGYSVSREKKESFPLTVTSAQKNPTAFYLCASHLGGSSYNEQFFGPGTRLTVL.

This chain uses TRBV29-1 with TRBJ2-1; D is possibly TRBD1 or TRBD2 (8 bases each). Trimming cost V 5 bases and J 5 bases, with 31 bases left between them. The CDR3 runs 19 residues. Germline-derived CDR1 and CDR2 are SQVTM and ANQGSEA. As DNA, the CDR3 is TGCAGCGTTAGGTCAGGGGGCCCATCCAGCGGGAGTGGCGACAATGAGCAGTTCTTC. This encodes CSVRSGGPSSGSGDNEQFF.

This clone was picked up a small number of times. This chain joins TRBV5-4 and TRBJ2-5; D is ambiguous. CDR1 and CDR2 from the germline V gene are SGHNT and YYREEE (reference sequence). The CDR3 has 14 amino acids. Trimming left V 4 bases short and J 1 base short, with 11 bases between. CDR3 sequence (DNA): TGTGCCAGCAGCCTAGGAACAGCCCAAGAGACCCAGTACTTC. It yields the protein CASSLGTAQETQYF.

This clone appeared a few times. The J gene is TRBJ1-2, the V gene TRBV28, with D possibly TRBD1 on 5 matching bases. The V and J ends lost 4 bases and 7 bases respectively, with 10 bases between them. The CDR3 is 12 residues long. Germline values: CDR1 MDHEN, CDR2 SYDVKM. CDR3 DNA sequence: TGTGCCAGCAGTTCAGGGATCCGTGGCTACACCTTC. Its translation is CASSSGIRGYTF.

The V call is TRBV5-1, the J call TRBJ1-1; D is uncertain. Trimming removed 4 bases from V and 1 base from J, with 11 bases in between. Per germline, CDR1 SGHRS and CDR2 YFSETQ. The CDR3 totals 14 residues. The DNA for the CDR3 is TGCGCCAGCAGCCTTTATGGACCGAACACTGAAGCTTTCTTT. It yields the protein CASSLYGPNTEAFF.

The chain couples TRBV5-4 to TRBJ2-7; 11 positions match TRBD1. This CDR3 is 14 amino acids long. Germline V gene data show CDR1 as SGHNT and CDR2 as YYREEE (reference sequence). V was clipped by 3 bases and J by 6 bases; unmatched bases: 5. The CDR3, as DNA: TGTGCCAGCAGCTGGGGACAGGGGGGGGTCGAGCAGTACTTC. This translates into CASSWGQGGVEQYF.

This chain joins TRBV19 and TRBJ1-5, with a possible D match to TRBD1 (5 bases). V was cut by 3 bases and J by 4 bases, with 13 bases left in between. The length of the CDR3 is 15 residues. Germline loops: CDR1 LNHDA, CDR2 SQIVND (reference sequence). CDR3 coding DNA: TGTGCCAGTAGTATTGGCCAGGGCTGGAATCAGCCCCAGCATTTT. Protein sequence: CASSIGQGWNQPQHF.

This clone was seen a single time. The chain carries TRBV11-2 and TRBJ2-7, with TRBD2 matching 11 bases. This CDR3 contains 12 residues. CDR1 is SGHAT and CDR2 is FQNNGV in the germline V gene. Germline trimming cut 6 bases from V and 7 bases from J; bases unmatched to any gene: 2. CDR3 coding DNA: TGTGCCAGCAGTCTAGCGGGAGGTGAGCAGTACTTC. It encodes CASSLAGGEQYF.

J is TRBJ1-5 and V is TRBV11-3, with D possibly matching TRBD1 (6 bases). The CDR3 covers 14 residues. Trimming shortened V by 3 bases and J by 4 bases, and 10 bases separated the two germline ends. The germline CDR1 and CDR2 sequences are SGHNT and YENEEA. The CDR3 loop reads CASSFGTPNQPQHF. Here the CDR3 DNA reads TGTGCCAGCAGCTTCGGGACACCTAATCAGCCCCAGCATTTT.

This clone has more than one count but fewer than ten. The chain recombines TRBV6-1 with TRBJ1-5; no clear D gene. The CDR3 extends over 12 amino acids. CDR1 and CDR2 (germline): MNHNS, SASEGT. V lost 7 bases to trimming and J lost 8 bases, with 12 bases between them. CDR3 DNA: TGTGCCAGCACCACGATAGGTGAGCCCCAGCATTTT. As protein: CASTTIGEPQHF.

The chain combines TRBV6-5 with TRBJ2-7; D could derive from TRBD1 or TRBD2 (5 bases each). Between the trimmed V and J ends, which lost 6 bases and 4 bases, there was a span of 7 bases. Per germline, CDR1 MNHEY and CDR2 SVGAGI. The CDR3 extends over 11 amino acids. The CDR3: CASRRGYEQYF. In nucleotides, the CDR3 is TGTGCCAGCAGGAGGGGATACGAGCAGTACTTC.

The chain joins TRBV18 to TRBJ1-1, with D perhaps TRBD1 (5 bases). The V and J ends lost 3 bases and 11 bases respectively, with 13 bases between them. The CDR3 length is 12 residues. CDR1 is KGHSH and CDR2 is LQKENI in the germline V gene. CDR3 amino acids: CASSPGTREAFF. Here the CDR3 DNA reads TGTGCCAGCTCACCGGGGACCCGGGAGGCTTTCTTT.

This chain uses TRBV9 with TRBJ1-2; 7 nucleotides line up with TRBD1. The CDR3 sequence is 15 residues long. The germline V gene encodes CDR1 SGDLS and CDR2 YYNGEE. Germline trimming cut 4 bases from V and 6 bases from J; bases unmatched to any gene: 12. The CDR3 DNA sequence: TGTGCCAGCAGCTCCCGTTCCAGGGGGGTCCATGGCTACACCTTC. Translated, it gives CASSSRSRGVHGYTF.